The clone carrying this T cell receptor (beta chain) was seen ten or more times. Its antigen is not identified. The V gene lost 3 bases and the J gene lost 8 bases, with 15 bases spanning the gap. Germline lookup yields CDR1 KGHDR and CDR2 SFDVKD. There are 14 residues in the CDR3. The data were obtained in a study of T-cell memory formation after mild COVID-19. Study details: TCR clustering was largely donor specific. Study-wide findings and caveats: Clonal second-wave expansions that peaked on day 37 had unconfirmed SARS-CoV-2 specificity. Within pre-infection memory, some responding clones were found, suggesting cross-reactive memory joined.

5'RACE with constant-segment primers yielded barcoded, UMI-tagged TCR alpha and TCR beta cDNA libraries. TCRdb analysed the 5' RACE reads with MiXCR anew, one entry per CDR3 protein. The data contain 560,000 or so distinct CDR3 sequences, roughly 17% of them singletons. The chain recombines TRBV24-1 with TRBJ1-2; the D is unclear. The source is an adult woman who had mild COVID-19 (a few samples of this study predate the infection). Cell type and time point are not known. The material sequenced was PBMCs or a T cell subset sorted from them (not recorded which). CDR3 in amino acids: CATSDRAVRKGYTF. The CDR3 nucleotides are TGTGCCACCAGTGATCGGGCCGTGAGAAAGGGCTACACCTTC.